The TCR beta chain described here comes from a study of T cell clonality in common variable immunodeficiency. The V gene's germline CDR1 is SGHAT and CDR2 FQNNGV. The CDR3 is 12 amino acids. The table came from immunoSEQ multiplex PCR; TCRdb's copy has only in-frame clones and leaves some out. The sample contains around 40,000 clones, none occurring once; approximately 2% lies in the top ten. Heparinized whole blood, about 4.5 to 9 ml, came from each donor. Of note for this clone: The read halts 3 residues ahead of the CDR3 end, with the missing end drawn from the germline J gene.

This TCR came from a person aged 18 to 75 in good health. This chain joins TRBV11-2 and TRBJ1-2, with D unclear. The sequencing input was peripheral blood mononuclear cells. The CDR3 here is CASSLVPGGYTF. The CDR3 DNA, read in part, is TGTGCCAGCAGCTTAGTCCCGGGGGGC.